The source of this T cell receptor (beta chain) is a study of blood T cells in healthy people across ages. A second PCR of roughly 7 to 11 cycles used a sample-barcoded 5' primer and a J-beta primer mix. One entry per CDR3 protein results from TCRdb running MiXCR on the 5' RACE reads. The table includes 1,500,000 or so distinct CDR3 sequences, approximately 59% detected once. Sequencing was done on a sample of blood. The source of this sequence is a man aged 18 to 35 in good health.

This chain's CDR3 is CASSSGTGVNIQYF. CDR3 coding DNA: TGTGCCAGCAGTTCAGGGACAGGGGTAAACATTCAGTACTTC. V gene TRBV6-2 or TRBV6-3 combines with J gene TRBJ2-4, with 10 positions matching TRBD1. CDR1 is MNHEY and CDR2 is SVGEGT in the germline V gene. This CDR3 is built from 14 residues. Trimming took 4 bases from V and 6 from J; bases not matched to a gene: 3.